The rows below give T cell receptor beta chains drawn from one sample of a study of neoadjuvant nivolumab and ipilimumab in lung cancer. Only in-frame clones appear in the TCRdb table, and some are missing; sequencing was by immunoSEQ multiplex PCR. The sample records 4,500 to 5,500 clones, 60% to 85% being singletons. The sequencing used normal lung tissue adjacent to the tumor, collected after neoadjuvant nivolumab, alone or with ipilimumab, at or shortly before surgery. Receptors were obtained from an adult with non-small cell lung cancer. Some clones in this sample may be carry-over from other donors' samples. CDR3s include the opening cysteine and the closing phenylalanine or tryptophan. A D gene is named only where the DNA matches it firmly. Some rows have no size entry. The others give once, few or many, or a class for an expanded clone.

j_call clone_size v_call d_call cdr3_nt cdr3_aa
TRBJ2-2 NA TRBV6-4 NA TGTGCCAGCAGTGAAGAGGGCACCGGGGAGCTGTTTTTT CASSEEGTGELFF
TRBJ2-1 NA TRBV20-1 NA TGCAGTGCTCCGAGCGGGTTGGGGCAGTTCTTC CSAPSGLGQFF
TRBJ2-1 NA TRBV15 TRBD2 TGTGCCACCAGCAGTCCCTTGGGGGGGATCTACAATGAGCAGTTCTTC CATSSPLGGIYNEQFF
TRBJ2-1 NA TRBV11-2 NA TGTGCCAGCAGCCCCCGGGACTCCTACAATGAGCAGTTCTTC CASSPRDSYNEQFF
TRBJ1-1 NA TRBV6-5 NA TGTGCCAGCAGTTCCGCAGGGTCGCACACTGAAGCTTTCTTT CASSSAGSHTEAFF
TRBJ1-2 NA TRBV27 TRBD1 TGTGCCAGCAGTTTATTAGGAAACAGGGGACCAAACTATGGCTACACCTTC CASSLLGNRGPNYGYTF
TRBJ2-1 NA TRBV29-1 TRBD2 TGCAGCGTCGCACCTACTGGCGGGGGGCTTGGTGAGCAGTTCTTC CSVAPTGGGLGEQFF
TRBJ1-1 NA TRBV6-5 NA TGTGCCAGCAGTTACTCGGAGGGGTTGGGCACTGAAGCTTTCTTT CASSYSEGLGTEAFF
TRBJ2-7 NA TRBV5-1 TRBD2 TGCGCCAGCAGCGCTTTAGGGCGGGGGTTTCGCTACGAGCAGTACTTC CASSALGRGFRYEQYF
TRBJ1-3 NA TRBV7-6 NA TGTGCCAGCAGCTTAAATCCTGACGGAGGAAACACCATATATTTT CASSLNPDGGNTIYF
TRBJ2-7 NA TRBV6-6 TRBD2 TGTGCCAGCAGTCAAGGGACTAGCGGCTACGAGCAGTACTTC CASSQGTSGYEQYF
TRBJ1-1 NA TRBV6-4 NA TGTGCCAGCAGTGTGAGGACTGAAGCTTTCTTT CASSVRTEAFF
TRBJ1-4 NA TRBV14 NA TGTGCCAGCAGCCAAAGGGCCGCTGAAAAACTGTTTTTT CASSQRAAEKLFF
TRBJ1-1 NA TRBV7-9 TRBD1 TGTGCCAGCAGCCAACCGGGACAGGGAGGCACTGAAGCTTTCTTT CASSQPGQGGTEAFF
TRBJ2-3 once TRBV13 TRBD2 TGTGCCAGCAGCCGTGGACTAGCTTTCCCTACGCAGTATTTT CASSRGLAFPTQYF
TRBJ2-3 NA TRBV5-1 TRBD2 TGCGCCAGCAGCTTGTATCTAGCGGGAGTAGTCTCAGATACGCAGTATTTT CASSLYLAGVVSDTQYF
TRBJ2-7 NA TRBV7-9 TRBD1 TGTGCCAGCAGCCCCGGGACAGGGGGCCCTGACTACGAGCAGTACTTC CASSPGTGGPDYEQYF
TRBJ2-2 NA TRBV6-6 NA TGTGCCAGCAGTTATTGGGGGACCGGGGAGCTGTTTTTT CASSYWGTGELFF
TRBJ1-1 NA TRBV5-6 NA TGTGCCAGCAGCTTATCTCTAAGGGGCACTGAAGCTTTCTTT CASSLSLRGTEAFF
TRBJ2-3 NA TRBV7-3 NA TGTGCCAGCAGCTTTTCCAGCGGAGGCACAGATACGCAGTATTTT CASSFSSGGTDTQYF
TRBJ1-5 NA TRBV9 NA TGTGCCAGCAGCACGGGAGCCAATCAGCCCCAGCATTTT CASSTGANQPQHF
TRBJ2-2 NA TRBV11-3 NA TGTGCCAGCAGCTTCGAAGGGGGACCCGAGGCCGGGGAGCTGTTTTTT CASSFEGGPEAGELFF
TRBJ2-4 NA TRBV20-1 NA TGCAGTGCGAGCCTGAAAAACATTCAGTACTTC CSASLKNIQYF